The rows below give T cell receptor beta chains drawn from one sample of a study of spatial heterogeneity in lung cancer. TCRdb used MiXCR to reprocess the 5' RACE reads, holding one entry per CDR3 protein. The data show 30,000 to 50,000 distinct CDR3 sequences, around 5.8% seen once. The starting material was PBMCs, obtained at surgery. The receptors were gathered from a male donor with early-stage non-small cell lung cancer. Both conserved end residues are part of each CDR3.

TRBV3-1	TRBJ1-1	CASSLHYKGNTEAFF
TRBV7-2	TRBJ1-2	CASSLEAYGYTF
TRBV7-9	TRBJ1-6	CASSLTGINSPLHF
TRBV5-6	TRBJ2-1	CASSTTRGTISLGPEQFF
TRBV5-1	TRBJ2-1	CASSLGASHNEQFF
TRBV10-3	TRBJ2-3	CASGMTSGGGTDTQYF
TRBV5-1	TRBJ2-7	CASSLEVGGYEQYF
TRBV7-6	TRBJ2-2	CASSLGQGNTGELFF
TRBV7-9	TRBJ2-7	CASKGDSYEQYF
TRBV10-3	TRBJ1-2	CATLDSSRQDYGYTF
TRBV5-6	TRBJ2-7	CASTGIYEQYF
TRBV5-1	TRBJ2-1	CASSSLAGGHNEQFF
TRBV28	TRBJ1-5	CASSRLNSGGSSNQPQHF
TRBV7-9	TRBJ2-7	CASSAQYEQYF
TRBV3-1	TRBJ1-2	CASSQGPGPQAGGYTF
TRBV29-1	TRBJ2-5	CSVEDWRGNQETQYF
TRBV6-2/TRBV6-3	TRBJ2-4	CASSYSAPTQGKGNIQYF
TRBV28	TRBJ2-3	CASSRTGPDTQYF
TRBV30	TRBJ1-4	CAWSTGSLNEKLFF
TRBV7-9	TRBJ2-5	CASSLGGWRGPKRQETQYF
TRBV7-2	TRBJ2-3	CASSLKGAGGLSTDTQYF
TRBV5-1	TRBJ1-5	CASSLGDRDQPQHF
TRBV20-1	TRBJ2-5	CSARDMTSVGETQYF
TRBV7-9	TRBJ1-1	CASSGGMNTEAFF
TRBV7-2	TRBJ2-3	CASSLLQSRTAGDTQYF
TRBV29-1	TRBJ2-7	CSVMGQAIREQYF
TRBV2	TRBJ1-5	CASSATSSNQPQHF